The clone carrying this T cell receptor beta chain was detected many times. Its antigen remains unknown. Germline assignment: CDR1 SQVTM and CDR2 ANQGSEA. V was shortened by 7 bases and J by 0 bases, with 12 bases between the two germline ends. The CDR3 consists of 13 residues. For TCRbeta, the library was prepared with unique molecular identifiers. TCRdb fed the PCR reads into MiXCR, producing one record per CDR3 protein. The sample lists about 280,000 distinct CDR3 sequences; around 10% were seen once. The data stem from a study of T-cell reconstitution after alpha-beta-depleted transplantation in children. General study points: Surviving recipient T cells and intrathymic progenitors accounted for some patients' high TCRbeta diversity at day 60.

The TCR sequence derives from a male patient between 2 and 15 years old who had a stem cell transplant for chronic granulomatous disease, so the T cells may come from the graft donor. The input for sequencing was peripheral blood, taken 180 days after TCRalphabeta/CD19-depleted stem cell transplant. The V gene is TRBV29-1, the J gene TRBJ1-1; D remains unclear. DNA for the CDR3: TGCAGCGCCGGGAATATCATGAACACTGAAGCTTTCTTT. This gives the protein CSAGNIMNTEAFF.